What follows are 10 T cell receptor beta chains derived from one specimen sequenced in a study of identical twins. TCRdb processed the 5' RACE reads anew with MiXCR; each CDR3 protein has one entry. The sample holds roughly 260,000 distinct CDR3 sequences, over 13% seen once. The sequencing input was memory (CD45RO+) T cells sorted from blood. All receptors derive from a young woman in good health.

V gene TRBV11-2 combines with J gene TRBJ2-1; the D gene is possibly TRBD2 (6 bases). Germline values: CDR1 SGHAT, CDR2 FQNNGV. This CDR3 region has 18 residues. V lost 2 bases, J lost 8 bases, and 25 bases lay in between. CDR3: CASSLNRIGTPLVYEQFF. CDR3 in DNA: TGTGCCAGCAGCTTAAACCGTATCGGGACTCCGTTAGTCTATGAGCAGTTCTTC.

V usage is TRBV5-5 and J usage is TRBJ2-5; TRBD2 agrees at 10 bases. Germline V gives CDR1 SGHKS, CDR2 YYEKEE (reference sequence). The V gene end was trimmed by 4 bases and the J gene end by 3 bases; junction bases not matched to a gene: 15. This CDR3 spans 18 amino acids. The CDR3 loop reads CASSDSSGSSIAEETQYF. CDR3 bases: TGTGCCAGCAGCGATTCTAGCGGGAGTTCAATAGCCGAAGAGACCCAGTACTTC.

This chain joins TRBV9 and TRBJ2-3; tentative D call: TRBD2 (6 bases). Germline-derived CDR1 and CDR2 are SGDLS and YYNGEE. Trimming left V 0 bases short and J 4 bases short, with 9 bases between. This CDR3 contains 14 residues. DNA of the CDR3: TGTGCCAGCAGCGTAGATGGGGGGTCAGATACGCAGTATTTT. Encoded protein: CASSVDGGSDTQYF.

The CDR3 DNA reads as TGTGCCAGCTCACAGGGGGCGGCCTACGAGCAGTACTTC. This encodes CASSQGAAYEQYF. The rearrangement joins TRBV18 to TRBJ2-7; 7 bases are a match to TRBD1. The trim removed 4 bases at V and 2 bases at J, leaving 2 bases unmatched. The CDR3 covers 13 residues. Germline V gene data show CDR1 as KGHSH and CDR2 as LQKENI.

Written as DNA, the CDR3 is TGTGCCAGCAGCCAAGAGGGAATTCGCGGGGGACTCACCGGGGAGCTGTTTTTT. It encodes CASSQEGIRGGLTGELFF. The chain carries TRBV3-1 and TRBJ2-2; 7 bases match TRBD2. CDR3 length equals 18 residues. The germline V gene has CDR1 LGHDT and CDR2 YNNKEL (reference sequence). With 0 bases clipped from V and 4 bases from J, the junction kept 11 bases outside the gene matches.

Ten or more counts support this clonotype. The chain is built from TRBV11-2 and TRBJ2-2; 11 positions agree with TRBD2. The CDR3 contains 14 residues. The V and J ends lost 5 bases and 5 bases, in that order; junction bases with no gene match: 1. Per the germline V gene, CDR1 is SGHAT and CDR2 is FQNNGV. Here the CDR3 DNA reads TGTGCCAGCAGCCGACTAGCGGGAACCGGGGAGCTGTTTTTT. It is translated as CASSRLAGTGELFF.

The sample holds many counts of this clonotype. This chain joins TRBV20-1 and TRBJ2-1; 8 bases are shared with TRBD1. The J segment lost 5 bases and the V segment lost 5 bases, leaving 11 bases of the junction unmatched. Germline-derived CDR1 and CDR2 are DFQATT and SNEGSKA (reference sequence). This CDR3 has 15 residues. As DNA, the CDR3 is TGCAGTGCTCTCCGGACAGGGTCTCATAACAATGAGCAGTTCTTC. This codes for CSALRTGSHNNEQFF.

This clonotype appeared a few times. The DNA of the CDR3 is TGTGCCAGCAGCCAAGCCTACAGGGGCAGGGGGACCCAGTACTTC. Translating gives CASSQAYRGRGTQYF. V gene TRBV14 combines with J gene TRBJ2-5; TRBD1 matches 7 bases. The CDR3 is made up of 15 amino acids. Germline CDR1 SGHDN, CDR2 FVKESK. The trim removed 1 base at V and 7 bases at J, leaving 9 bases unmatched.

The rearrangement links TRBV12-3 or TRBV12-4 to TRBJ2-1; D gene uncertain. Trimming stripped 3 bases from V and 3 bases from J, with 12 bases between. The CDR3 consists of 15 residues. Here the CDR3 reads CASSFRKLNYNEQFF. The CDR3 DNA sequence: TGTGCCAGCAGTTTCCGAAAGTTGAACTACAATGAGCAGTTCTTC.

There are many counts of this clonotype. The chain links TRBV5-1 to TRBJ2-4, with TRBD1 identical over 9 bases. Germline lookup yields CDR1 SGHRS and CDR2 YFSETQ. The V gene end was trimmed by 0 bases and the J gene end by 7 bases; junction bases not matched to a gene: 2. CDR3 length: 14 amino acids. The DNA of the CDR3 is TGCGCCAGCAGCTTGGAGGGGACAGGGAACATTCAGTACTTC. The encoded protein is CASSLEGTGNIQYF.